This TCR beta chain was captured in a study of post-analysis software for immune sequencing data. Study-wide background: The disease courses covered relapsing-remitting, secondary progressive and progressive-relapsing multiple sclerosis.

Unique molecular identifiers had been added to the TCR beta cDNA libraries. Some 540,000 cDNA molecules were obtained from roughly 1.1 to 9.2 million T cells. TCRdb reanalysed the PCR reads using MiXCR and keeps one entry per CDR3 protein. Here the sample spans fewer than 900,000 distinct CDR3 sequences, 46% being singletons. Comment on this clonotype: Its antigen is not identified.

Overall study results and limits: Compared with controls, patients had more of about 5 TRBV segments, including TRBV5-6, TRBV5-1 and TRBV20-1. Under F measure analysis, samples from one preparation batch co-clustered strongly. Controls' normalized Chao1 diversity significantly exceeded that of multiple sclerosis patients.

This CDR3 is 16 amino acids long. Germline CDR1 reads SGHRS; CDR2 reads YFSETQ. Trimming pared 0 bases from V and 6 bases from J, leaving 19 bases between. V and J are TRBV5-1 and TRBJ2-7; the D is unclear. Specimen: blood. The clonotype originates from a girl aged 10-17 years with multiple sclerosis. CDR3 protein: CASSLEGTRTLIEQYF. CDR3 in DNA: TGCGCCAGCAGCTTGGAGGGAACACGCACTTTAATCGAGCAGTACTTC.